This passage covers 26 T cell receptor beta chains from one sample sequenced in a study of T-cell memory formation after mild COVID-19. TCRdb recomputed calls from the 5' RACE reads with MiXCR, one row per CDR3 protein. The sample records hundreds of thousands of distinct CDR3 sequences, roughly 26% being singletons. The source material was PBMCs or a T cell subset sorted from them (not recorded which). The receptors here all came from an adult woman who had mild COVID-19 (a few samples of this study predate the infection). Cell type and time point are not known.

V and J are TRBV20-1 and TRBJ1-2; D is ambiguous. This CDR3 spans 10 amino acids. CDR1 is DFQATT, CDR2 SNEGSKA, per germline (reference sequence). The CDR3 reads CTPTREGYTF. Here the CDR3 DNA reads TGCACTCCGACTAGGGAGGGCTACACCTTC.

The chain is built from TRBV12-3 or TRBV12-4 and TRBJ2-7, with 11 bases that match TRBD1. The CDR3 is 16 amino acids. V lost 1 base to trimming and J lost 6 bases; unmatched junction nucleotides: 8. The CDR3 DNA follows: TGTGCCAGCAGTTTAGGCTCGGGGGACAGGGGGTTCGAGCAGTACTTC. The encoded protein is CASSLGSGDRGFEQYF.

This chain connects TRBV12-3 or TRBV12-4 to TRBJ1-2; D is undetermined. The CDR3 consists of 13 residues. V was trimmed by 2 bases and J by 4 bases, leaving 8 bases between them. CDR3 residues: CASSLREIYGYTF. For the CDR3, the DNA is TGTGCCAGCAGTTTAAGGGAAATCTATGGCTACACCTTC.

This clonotype was detected only a few times. The CDR3 sequence is CASRLQGNTYEQYF. The CDR3 coding sequence is TGCGCCAGCAGGCTCCAGGGTAATACCTACGAGCAGTACTTC. This chain connects TRBV5-1 to TRBJ2-7; D possibly corresponds to TRBD1 (5 bases). Germline V lookup: CDR1 SGHRS, CDR2 YFSETQ. The ends were cut back, 5 bases at V and 2 bases at J, with 14 bases in the middle. This CDR3 contains 14 residues.

This clonotype was seen many times. V is TRBV6-2 or TRBV6-3 and J is TRBJ2-7; no definite D call. V gave up 7 bases and J gave up 1 base, with 8 bases separating them. CDR3 length equals 12 residues. Germline V lookup: CDR1 MNHEY, CDR2 SVGEGT. The CDR3 nucleotides are TGTGCCAGCACTGAAAAGTCCTACGAGCAGTACTTC. This encodes CASTEKSYEQYF.

The chain uses TRBV29-1 and TRBJ1-1; TRBD1 aligns across 9 bases. From germline, CDR1 is SQVTM and CDR2 ANQGSEA. V lost 1 base, J lost 5 bases, and 5 bases stayed unmatched. CDR3 length equals 14 residues. The CDR3 DNA sequence: TGCAGCGTTGAAGTGGGACAGGGTAGGACTGAAGCTTTCTTT. Protein sequence: CSVEVGQGRTEAFF.

The chain has TRBV20-1 and TRBJ1-1, with 12 bases that match TRBD1. Trimming at V came to 1 base and at J to 3 bases, leaving 6 bases not matched to a gene. The germline gives CDR1 DFQATT, CDR2 SNEGSKA (reference sequence). This CDR3 is 16 amino acids long. CDR3 region: CSARVGTGGRDTEAFF. In nucleotides, the CDR3 is TGCAGTGCTAGAGTGGGGACAGGGGGCAGGGACACTGAAGCTTTCTTT.

This chain connects TRBV19 to TRBJ1-1, with a possible D match to TRBD1 (6 bases). CDR1 LNHDA and CDR2 SQIVND come from the germline V gene (reference sequence). Deletions cut 6 bases from V and 2 bases from J, with 16 bases between. The CDR3 consists of 15 residues. As DNA, the CDR3 is TGTGCCAGTAGACTACCGGGGGCTCCAAACACTGAAGCTTTCTTT. It yields the protein CASRLPGAPNTEAFF.

The chain recombines TRBV7-3 with TRBJ2-2; 8 positions agree with TRBD2. CDR3 length: 15 residues. Germline V gives CDR1 SGHTA, CDR2 FQGTGA. V was pared by 6 bases and J by 4 bases, with 7 bases of the junction left unmatched. DNA for the CDR3: TGTGCCAGCAGTCCGCGGGAGGACCTCACCGGGGAGCTGTTTTTT. Translating gives CASSPREDLTGELFF.

This clonotype was counted a few times. V and J are TRBV14 and TRBJ2-3; TRBD2 aligns across 9 bases. V lost 1 base and J lost 4; bases outside the gene matches: 3. Germline V gene sequence: CDR1 SGHDN, CDR2 FVKESK. This CDR3 region has 15 residues. The CDR3 DNA sequence: TGTGCCAGCAGCCAAGTGCGGGAGGGCGCAGATACGCAGTATTTT. It is translated as CASSQVREGADTQYF.

In this sample, this clonotype turned up a few times. The V call is TRBV24-1, the J call TRBJ1-2, with D perhaps TRBD1 (6 bases). This CDR3 is built from 15 residues. Trimming stripped 2 bases from V and 6 bases from J, with 15 bases between. The germline CDR1 and CDR2 sequences are KGHDR and SFDVKD. In nucleotides, the CDR3 is TGTGCCACCAGTGATTCAGGGGTAAGAAGGGATGGCTACACCTTC. This sequence encodes CATSDSGVRRDGYTF.

This clonotype was detected many times. The chain is built from TRBV7-8 and TRBJ2-2; possible D gene TRBD1, 6 bases. The CDR3 sequence is 14 residues long. Germline-derived CDR1 and CDR2 are SGHVS and FQNEAQ. Trimming left V 5 bases short and J 1 base short, with 8 bases between. In nucleotides, the CDR3 is TGTGCCAGCAGCCCGGACAGGAACACCGGGGAGCTGTTTTTT. Translated: CASSPDRNTGELFF.

This clonotype has more than one count but fewer than ten. This chain connects TRBV12-3 or TRBV12-4 to TRBJ2-1; TRBD1 aligns across 7 bases. There are 15 residues in the CDR3. The V segment lost 3 bases and the J segment 7 bases; nucleotides outside the gene matches: 9. The CDR3 coding sequence is TGTGCCAGCAGTTTCACAGGGGCGTCGGGAAATGAGCAGTTCTTC. Translating it yields CASSFTGASGNEQFF.

The chain couples TRBV7-2 to TRBJ1-1; D not resolved. Germline CDR1 reads SGHTA; CDR2 reads FQGNSA. CDR3 length equals 15 residues. Trimming cost V 1 base and J 0 bases, with 9 bases left between them. The CDR3 nucleotides read TGTGCCAGCAGCTTAGTTCCAGGTATGAACACTGAAGCTTTCTTT. It yields the protein CASSLVPGMNTEAFF.

The chain is built from TRBV4-2 and TRBJ2-7; 10 nucleotides agree with TRBD1. V gave up 4 bases and J gave up 3 bases; unmatched junction bases: 9. The germline CDR1 and CDR2 sequences are LGHNA and YNFKEQ. The CDR3 spans 16 residues. The CDR3 bases are TGTGCCAGCAGCCCGACCACCGGGACAGGGGTCTACGAGCAGTACTTC. It specifies CASSPTTGTGVYEQYF.

V and J are TRBV24-1 and TRBJ2-7; D call uncertain. This CDR3 region has 13 residues. V was shortened by 9 bases and J by 6 bases, with 17 bases between the two germline ends. Germline CDR1 reads KGHDR; CDR2 reads SFDVKD. Written as DNA, the CDR3 is TGTGCCACCGCCGACTCTTTCCTCTCCGAGCAGTACTTC. It is translated as CATADSFLSEQYF.

J is TRBJ2-1 and V is TRBV7-2, with D possibly called TRBD1 or TRBD2 (5 bases each). Germline values: CDR1 SGHTA, CDR2 FQGNSA. Trimming pared 1 base from V and 6 bases from J, leaving 16 bases between. The CDR3 contains 16 residues. CDR3 sequence reads: CASSLVFSGGTNEQFF. The CDR3 nucleotides are TGTGCCAGCAGCTTAGTATTTTCGGGTGGGACCAATGAGCAGTTCTTC.

The rearrangement joins TRBV4-2 to TRBJ2-7; 8 positions match TRBD2. This CDR3 has 15 residues. Germline assignment: CDR1 LGHNA and CDR2 YNFKEQ. J was trimmed by 5 bases and V by 1 base; bases with no gene match: 7. CDR3 region: CASSQGAGVWDEQYF. DNA of the CDR3: TGTGCCAGCAGCCAAGGAGCGGGAGTATGGGACGAGCAGTACTTC.

This clonotype was seen a handful of times. The chain recombines TRBV6-2 or TRBV6-3 with TRBJ2-1; 7 bases match TRBD1. There are 14 residues in the CDR3. The trim removed 8 bases at V and 7 bases at J, leaving 11 bases unmatched. CDR1 and CDR2 from the germline V gene are MNHEY and SVGEGT. The CDR3 loop reads CASGADRIFNEQFF. As DNA, the CDR3 is TGTGCCAGCGGCGCGGACAGGATCTTTAATGAGCAGTTCTTC.

Only a few counts were recorded for this clonotype. This chain connects TRBV6-2 or TRBV6-3 to TRBJ2-5; 11 bases are shared with TRBD2. Unmatched junction bases numbered 8, after V lost 4 bases and J lost 7 bases. The CDR3 spans 15 residues. CDR1 is MNHEY and CDR2 is SVGEGT in the germline V gene. CDR3 protein: CASSLGLAAMGTQYF. The CDR3 region has the DNA TGTGCCAGCAGTTTGGGACTAGCGGCGATGGGGACCCAGTACTTC.

V gene TRBV14 combines with J gene TRBJ2-4, with D perhaps given as TRBD1 or TRBD2 (6 bases each). The CDR3 loop spans 21 amino acids. Germline lookup yields CDR1 SGHDN and CDR2 FVKESK. V lost 1 base, J lost 0 bases, and 25 bases lay in between. The CDR3 DNA reads TGTGCCAGCAGCCAAGGTTTGGTCGTCAGGGGAGGAGTCCTAGCCAAAAACATTCAGTACTTC. This encodes CASSQGLVVRGGVLAKNIQYF.

The table lists this clonotype with many counts. Relative to the germline gene, one junction end is altered; a read error may explain this. This chain uses TRBV5-1 with TRBJ1-1; possibly TRBD1 for D (6 bases). The CDR3 sequence is 13 residues long. Germline values: CDR1 SGHRS, CDR2 YFSETQ. This CDR3 is CASSSTGNTEAFF. The CDR3 bases are TGTGCCAGCAGCTCGACAGGGAACACTGAAGCTTTCTTT.

The chain combines TRBV7-8 with TRBJ1-1; D is ambiguous. The CDR3 extends over 11 amino acids. The germline V and J ends were trimmed by 5 bases and 10 bases, with 11 bases remaining between them. CDR1 and CDR2 (germline): SGHVS, FQNEAQ. The DNA for the CDR3 is TGTGCCAGCAGCCCTGGAGGCAGAGCTTTCTTT. Translated: CASSPGGRAFF.

This chain joins TRBV7-8 and TRBJ2-7; D unclear. CDR3 length equals 14 residues. Germline V CDR1 and CDR2: SGHVS, FQNEAQ. Trimming removed 4 bases from V and 5 bases from J, with 15 bases in between. CDR3 protein: CASSSIRVEHEQYF. Here the CDR3 DNA reads TGTGCCAGCAGCTCGATTCGTGTGGAACACGAGCAGTACTTC. Using reference TRBV7-8 and TRBJ2-7 for the parts outside the CDR3, the full variable domain is GAGVSQSPRYKVAKRGQDVALRCDPISGHVSLFWYQQALGQGPEFLTYFQNEAQLDKSGLPSDRFFAERPEGSVSTLKIQRTQQEDSAVYLCASSSIRVEHEQYFGPGTRLTVT.

The CDR3 DNA reads TGTGCCAGTAGTCCACCAAGGACAGGGGGGGCTGAAGCTTTCTTT. Translating it yields CASSPPRTGGAEAFF. The V call is TRBV19, the J call TRBJ1-1; 10 nucleotides agree with TRBD1. The germline V gene has CDR1 LNHDA and CDR2 SQIVND (reference sequence). The CDR3 runs to 15 residues. The junction had 9 bases not matched to a gene; V was cut back by 5 bases and J by 6 bases.

The rearrangement links TRBV20-1 to TRBJ1-1; 9 nucleotides align to TRBD1. The CDR3 spans 16 residues. V was pared by 3 bases and J by 2 bases, with 10 bases of the junction left unmatched. Germline V lookup: CDR1 DFQATT, CDR2 SNEGSKA (reference sequence). CDR3 amino acids: CSARRPQGAGNTEAFF. CDR3 nucleotides: TGCAGTGCTAGGCGACCACAGGGGGCTGGTAACACTGAAGCTTTCTTT.